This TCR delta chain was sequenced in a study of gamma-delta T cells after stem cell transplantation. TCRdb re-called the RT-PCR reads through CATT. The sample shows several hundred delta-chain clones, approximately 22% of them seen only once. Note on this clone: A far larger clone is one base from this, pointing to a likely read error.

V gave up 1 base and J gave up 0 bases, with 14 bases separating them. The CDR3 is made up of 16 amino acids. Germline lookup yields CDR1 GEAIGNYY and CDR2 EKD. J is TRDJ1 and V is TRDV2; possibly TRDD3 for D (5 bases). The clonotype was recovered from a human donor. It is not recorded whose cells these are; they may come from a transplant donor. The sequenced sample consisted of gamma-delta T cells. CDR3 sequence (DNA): TGTGCCTGTGACACGGCCGGAGGGGGGTACACCGATAAACTCATCTTT. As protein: CACDTAGGGYTDKLIF.